Listed below are T cell receptor beta chains from one sample, sequenced in a study of T-cell memory formation after mild COVID-19. TCRdb used MiXCR to reprocess the 5' RACE reads, holding one entry per CDR3 protein. This table has 550,000 to 600,000 distinct CDR3 sequences, roughly 17% appearing once. The specimen was PBMCs or a T cell subset sorted from them (not recorded which). These receptors were taken from an adult woman who had mild COVID-19 (a few samples of this study predate the infection). Cell type and time point are not known. CDR3s include the opening cysteine and the closing phenylalanine or tryptophan. Each record gives: D gene, CDR3 length, J gene, V gene, clone size, CDR3 protein, CDR3 DNA. A D gene is named only where the DNA matches it firmly. The size entry is marked missing in some rows and otherwise reads once, few, many or a size class.

D: -
length: 17
J: TRBJ1-2
V: TRBV12-3/TRBV12-4
size: few
CDR3: CASSPSHARGSNYGYTF
DNA: TGTGCCAGCAGTCCTTCCCACGCGAGAGGGTCCAACTATGGCTACACCTTC

D: -
length: 15
J: TRBJ1-6
V: TRBV5-1
size: -
CDR3: CASSLKTDLGSPLHF
DNA: TGCGCCAGCAGCTTGAAAACAGATCTTGGTTCACCCCTCCACTTT

D: TRBD1
length: 14
J: TRBJ2-7
V: TRBV27
size: many
CDR3: CASSRYQGEVEQYF
DNA: TGTGCCAGCAGCCGCTACCAGGGGGAAGTGGAGCAGTACTTC

D: -
length: 15
J: TRBJ2-1
V: TRBV19
size: -
CDR3: CASIAPGENYNEQFF
DNA: TGTGCCAGCATTGCACCGGGGGAAAATTACAATGAGCAGTTCTTC

D: -
length: 16
J: TRBJ2-1
V: TRBV4-1
size: few
CDR3: CASSQSGLSSYNEQFF
DNA: TGCGCCAGCAGCCAATCCGGATTGTCCTCCTACAATGAGCAGTTCTTC

D: -
length: 13
J: TRBJ2-7
V: TRBV29-1
size: -
CDR3: CSVVSDQNYEQYF
DNA: TGCAGCGTTGTTTCTGACCAGAACTACGAGCAGTACTTC

D: -
length: 12
J: TRBJ1-2
V: TRBV7-2
size: -
CDR3: CGQQYNFYGYTF
DNA: TGTGGGCAACAGTACAACTTCTATGGCTACACCTTC

D: TRBD2
length: 18
J: TRBJ2-1
V: TRBV5-1
size: -
CDR3: CASSLVPSGASLGNEQFF
DNA: TGCGCCAGCAGCTTGGTACCGAGCGGGGCCAGTCTTGGCAATGAGCAGTTCTTC

D: TRBD1
length: 14
J: TRBJ1-2
V: TRBV5-1
size: -
CDR3: CASSPGQGKGGYTF
DNA: TGCGCCAGCAGCCCGGGACAGGGAAAAGGAGGCTACACCTTC

D: -
length: 16
J: TRBJ1-1
V: TRBV18
size: few
CDR3: CASSPSAGSMNTEAFF
DNA: TGTGCCAGCTCACCCTCAGCTGGGAGCATGAACACTGAAGCTTTCTTT

D: -
length: 11
J: TRBJ2-2
V: TRBV20-1
size: -
CDR3: CSAIVAGELFF
DNA: TGCAGTGCTATTGTCGCCGGGGAGCTGTTTTTT

D: -
length: 16
J: TRBJ2-2
V: TRBV4-3
size: -
CDR3: CASSQDGAGRTGELFF
DNA: TGCGCCAGCAGCCAAGATGGGGCAGGGAGGACCGGGGAGCTGTTTTTT

D: TRBD1
length: 14
J: TRBJ2-2
V: TRBV13
size: -
CDR3: CASSLRGQSGELFF
DNA: TGTGCCAGCAGCTTAAGGGGGCAGTCCGGGGAGCTGTTTTTT

D: -
length: 14
J: TRBJ2-3
V: TRBV9
size: once
CDR3: CASSGGHLTDTQYF
DNA: TGTGCCAGCAGCGGTGGGCACCTCACAGATACGCAGTATTTT

D: -
length: 12
J: TRBJ1-1
V: TRBV15
size: few
CDR3: CATSSSITEAFF
DNA: TGTGCCACCAGCAGCAGCATCACTGAAGCTTTCTTT

D: -
length: 16
J: TRBJ2-1
V: TRBV20-1
size: -
CDR3: CSATGGSGLPYNEQFF
DNA: TGCAGTGCTACGGGTGGGTCGGGCCTACCCTACAATGAGCAGTTCTTC

D: TRBD2
length: 18
J: TRBJ2-1
V: TRBV4-3
size: -
CDR3: CASSPNLWTSGNYNEQFF
DNA: TGCGCCAGCAGCCCCAACTTATGGACTAGCGGGAACTACAATGAGCAGTTCTTC

D: -
length: 14
J: TRBJ1-4
V: TRBV25-1
size: -
CDR3: CASSDSGQAGKLFF
DNA: TGTGCCAGCAGCGACTCCGGGCAGGCAGGAAAACTGTTTTTT

D: TRBD2
length: 16
J: TRBJ2-3
V: TRBV24-1
size: many
CDR3: CATSDASGRVSDTQYF
DNA: TGTGCCACCAGTGACGCTAGCGGGAGAGTCAGTGATACGCAGTATTTT

D: -
length: 14
J: TRBJ1-1
V: TRBV15
size: -
CDR3: CATSSNSRNTEAFF
DNA: TGTGCCACCAGCAGCAACAGCAGGAACACTGAAGCTTTCTTT

D: -
length: 15
J: TRBJ1-1
V: TRBV20-1
size: few
CDR3: CSASPPQGRYTEAFF
DNA: TGCAGTGCTTCCCCCCCACAGGGTCGTTACACTGAAGCTTTCTTT

D: TRBD2
length: 20
J: TRBJ2-1
V: TRBV20-1
size: many
CDR3: CSARGRDRGLAGGRGNEQFF
DNA: TGCAGTGCTAGAGGCCGGGACAGAGGACTAGCGGGGGGCCGAGGCAATGAGCAGTTCTTC

D: TRBD1
length: 17
J: TRBJ2-1
V: TRBV7-6
size: -
CDR3: CASSLAYRGQGHNEQFF
DNA: TGTGCCAGCAGCTTAGCCTACCGGGGACAGGGCCACAATGAGCAGTTCTTC

D: TRBD2
length: 14
J: TRBJ2-3
V: TRBV24-1
size: many
CDR3: CATSEKWEGDTQYF
DNA: TGTGCCACCAGTGAAAAATGGGAGGGAGATACGCAGTATTTT

D: TRBD2
length: 16
J: TRBJ2-3
V: TRBV12-3/TRBV12-4
size: many
CDR3: CASSPGTSGFTDTQYF
DNA: TGTGCCAGCAGTCCGGGGACTAGCGGTTTCACAGATACGCAGTATTTT

D: TRBD2
length: 15
J: TRBJ2-3
V: TRBV2
size: -
CDR3: CASRPTSVGTDTQYF
DNA: TGTGCCAGCAGACCCACTAGCGTCGGCACAGATACGCAGTATTTT

D: -
length: 16
J: TRBJ1-5
V: TRBV7-7
size: few
CDR3: CASSQEGAVLNQPQHF
DNA: TGTGCCAGCAGCCAAGAGGGAGCAGTCCTGAATCAGCCCCAGCATTTT

D: TRBD2
length: 16
J: TRBJ2-2
V: TRBV7-3
size: -
CDR3: CASSLEGLADTGELFF
DNA: TGTGCCAGCAGCTTAGAGGGACTAGCAGACACCGGGGAGCTGTTTTTT

D: -
length: 13
J: TRBJ1-6
V: TRBV12-3/TRBV12-4
size: -
CDR3: CASSSRQASPLHF
DNA: TGTGCCAGCAGTTCTCGACAGGCCTCCCCCCTCCACTTT

D: TRBD1
length: 19
J: TRBJ2-2
V: TRBV7-2
size: -
CDR3: CASSSQGDRGRRDTGELFF
DNA: TGTGCCAGCAGCTCCCAGGGGGACAGGGGGCGCAGAGATACCGGGGAGCTGTTTTTT

D: -
length: 15
J: TRBJ2-1
V: TRBV25-1
size: -
CDR3: CASSERARTYNEQFF
DNA: TGTGCCAGCAGTGAGCGGGCAAGAACCTACAATGAGCAGTTCTTC

D: -
length: 13
J: TRBJ1-5
V: TRBV10-3
size: -
CDR3: CAIREDDNQPQHF
DNA: TGTGCCATCAGGGAAGACGACAATCAGCCCCAGCATTTT

D: -
length: 15
J: TRBJ1-5
V: TRBV15
size: few
CDR3: CATSRERHSNQPQHF
DNA: TGTGCCACCAGCAGAGAACGACATAGCAATCAGCCCCAGCATTTT

D: -
length: 12
J: TRBJ1-2
V: TRBV2
size: few
CDR3: CASSENAYGYTF
DNA: TGTGCCAGCTCAGAGAATGCCTATGGCTACACCTTC

D: -
length: 16
J: TRBJ2-2
V: TRBV7-6
size: -
CDR3: CASSPLGGAGTGELFF
DNA: TGTGCCAGCAGTCCCTTGGGGGGCGCGGGGACCGGGGAGCTGTTTTTT

D: TRBD2
length: 16
J: TRBJ2-1
V: TRBV30
size: few
CDR3: CAWSVFRAGGYNEQFF
DNA: TGTGCCTGGAGTGTATTTCGGGCGGGGGGTTACAATGAGCAGTTCTTC

D: -
length: 16
J: TRBJ2-1
V: TRBV5-1
size: few
CDR3: CASSFSSSSSYNEQFF
DNA: TGCGCCAGCAGCTTTAGTTCTAGTAGCTCCTACAATGAGCAGTTCTTC

D: -
length: 16
J: TRBJ2-2
V: TRBV7-2
size: -
CDR3: CDSSLRRDKNTGELFF
DNA: TGTGACAGCAGCCTCCGCCGGGACAAGAACACCGGGGAGCTGTTTTTT

D: TRBD2
length: 16
J: TRBJ2-3
V: TRBV6-4
size: few
CDR3: CASSKGLAGAGDTQYF
DNA: TGTGCCAGCAGTAAGGGACTAGCGGGAGCAGGGGATACGCAGTATTTT

D: -
length: 16
J: TRBJ2-2
V: TRBV2
size: -
CDR3: CASSVFRLENAGELFF
DNA: TGTGCCAGCAGTGTCTTTCGACTAGAGAACGCCGGGGAGCTGTTTTTT

D: -
length: 15
J: TRBJ1-1
V: TRBV4-1
size: few
CDR3: CASSHREAGKTEAFF
DNA: TGCGCCAGCAGCCATCGTGAGGCAGGGAAGACTGAAGCTTTCTTT

D: -
length: 16
J: TRBJ2-2
V: TRBV5-1
size: few
CDR3: CASSFWGTANTGELFF
DNA: TGCGCCAGCAGCTTTTGGGGGACTGCAAACACCGGGGAGCTGTTTTTT

D: TRBD1
length: 16
J: TRBJ2-5
V: TRBV27
size: -
CDR3: CASSSEGQGVWETQYF
DNA: TGTGCCAGCAGTTCCGAGGGACAGGGGGTATGGGAGACCCAGTACTTC

D: -
length: 16
J: TRBJ2-1
V: TRBV7-2
size: -
CDR3: CASSPNGQGSYNEQFF
DNA: TGTGCCAGCTCCCCCAATGGGCAGGGTTCCTACAATGAGCAGTTCTTC

D: TRBD1
length: 14
J: TRBJ1-1
V: TRBV9
size: -
CDR3: CARQGQFWNTEAFF
DNA: TGTGCCCGACAGGGACAATTCTGGAACACTGAAGCTTTCTTT

D: TRBD2
length: 14
J: TRBJ2-7
V: TRBV12-3/TRBV12-4
size: -
CDR3: CASSWTSGPYEQYF
DNA: TGTGCCAGCAGTTGGACTAGCGGGCCCTACGAGCAGTACTTC

D: TRBD1
length: 14
J: TRBJ1-5
V: TRBV20-1
size: -
CDR3: CSAPQGGINQPQHF
DNA: TGCAGTGCTCCACAGGGGGGGATCAATCAGCCCCAGCATTTT

D: TRBD2
length: 20
J: TRBJ2-2
V: TRBV4-2
size: -
CDR3: CASSLFNGLAGGLNTGELFF
DNA: TGTGCCAGCAGCCTCTTTAACGGACTAGCGGGGGGTCTGAACACCGGGGAGCTGTTTTTT

D: TRBD1
length: 15
J: TRBJ2-7
V: TRBV5-1
size: many
CDR3: CASSWGDRSSYEQYF
DNA: TGCGCCAGCAGCTGGGGGGACAGGAGCTCCTACGAGCAGTACTTC

D: -
length: 17
J: TRBJ1-4
V: TRBV4-1
size: few
CDR3: CASSQDGGRLGNEKLFF
DNA: TGCGCCAGCAGCCAAGACGGGGGGCGGCTAGGCAATGAAAAACTGTTTTTT

D: TRBD2
length: 17
J: TRBJ2-1
V: TRBV10-3
size: -
CDR3: CAISESASGGYYNEQFF
DNA: TGTGCCATCAGTGAGTCGGCTAGCGGGGGATACTACAATGAGCAGTTCTTC